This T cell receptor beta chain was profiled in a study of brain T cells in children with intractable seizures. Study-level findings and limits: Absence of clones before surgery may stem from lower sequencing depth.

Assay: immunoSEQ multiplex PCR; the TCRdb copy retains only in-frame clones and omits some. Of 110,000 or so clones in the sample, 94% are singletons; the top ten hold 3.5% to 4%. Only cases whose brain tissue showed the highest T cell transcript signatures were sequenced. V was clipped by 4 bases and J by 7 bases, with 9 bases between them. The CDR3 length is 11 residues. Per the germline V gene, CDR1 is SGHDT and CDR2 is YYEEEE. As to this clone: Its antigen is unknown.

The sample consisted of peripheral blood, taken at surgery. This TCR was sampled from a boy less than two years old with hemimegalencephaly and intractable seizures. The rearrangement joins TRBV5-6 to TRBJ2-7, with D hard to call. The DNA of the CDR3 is TGTGCCAGCAGCAAACAGAGGGAGCAGTACTTC. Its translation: CASSKQREQYF.